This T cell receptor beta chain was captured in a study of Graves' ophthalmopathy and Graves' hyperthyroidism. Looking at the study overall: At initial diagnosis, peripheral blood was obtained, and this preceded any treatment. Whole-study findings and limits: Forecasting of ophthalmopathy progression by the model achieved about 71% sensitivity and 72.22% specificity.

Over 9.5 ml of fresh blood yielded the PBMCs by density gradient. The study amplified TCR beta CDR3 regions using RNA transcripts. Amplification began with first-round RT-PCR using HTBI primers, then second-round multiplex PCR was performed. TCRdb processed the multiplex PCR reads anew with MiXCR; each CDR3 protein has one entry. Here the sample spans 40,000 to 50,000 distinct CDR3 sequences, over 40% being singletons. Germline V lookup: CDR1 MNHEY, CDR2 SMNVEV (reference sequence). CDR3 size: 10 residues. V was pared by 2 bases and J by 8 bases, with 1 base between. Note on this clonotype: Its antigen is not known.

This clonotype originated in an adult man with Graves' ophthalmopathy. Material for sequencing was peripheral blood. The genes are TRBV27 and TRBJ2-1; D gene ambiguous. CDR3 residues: CASSLDEQFF. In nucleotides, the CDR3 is TGTGCCAGCAGTTTAGATGAGCAGTTCTTC.